One and the same sample provided the 21 T cell receptor beta chains below, sequenced in a study of metastatic and nonmetastatic thyroid tumors. Using MiXCR, TCRdb reanalyzed the PCR reads. Of approximately 12,000 clones in the sample, 21% were seen once. There were no patients who had received any treatment before thyroid surgery. Material for sequencing was adjacent normal tissue. Source of these receptors: a female donor with papillary thyroid cancer or a benign thyroid nodule (not recorded which). Some clones in this sample may be carry-over from other donors' samples.

Regarding this clone: A much larger clone differs from this one at a single base, so this may be a read error. The V gene is TRBV20-1, the J gene TRBJ1-4; D might be TRBD1 (5 bases). The CDR3 is made up of 14 amino acids. Looked up from germline, CDR1 is DFQATT and CDR2 is SNEGSKA (reference sequence). The CDR3 is CSAISQTANEKLFF. DNA of the CDR3: TGCAGCGCTATATCCCAGACAGCTAATGAAAAACTGTTTTTT.

In this sample, this clone turned up many times. The V and J genes are TRBV9 and TRBJ1-5, with D maybe TRBD1 (5 bases). V lost 5 bases to trimming and J lost 6 bases, with 15 bases between them. Germline-derived CDR1 and CDR2 are SGDLS and YYNGEE. The CDR3 has 14 amino acids. The CDR3 sequence is CASSPGGGGQPQHF. The DNA for the CDR3 is TGTGCCAGCAGTCCGGGGGGGGGAGGTCAGCCCCAGCATTTT.

The chain carries TRBV5-1 and TRBJ2-7; D is unresolved. The CDR3 extends over 14 amino acids. Trimming removed 4 bases from V and 0 bases from J, with 11 bases in between. Germline V CDR1 and CDR2: SGHRS, YFSETQ. The CDR3 coding sequence is TGCGCCAGCAGCGAAGGCCTTGCCTCCTACGAGCAGTACTTC. As protein: CASSEGLASYEQYF.

This clone was counted a few times. This rearrangement joins TRBV20-1 to TRBJ1-2, with 7 bases lining up with TRBD1. The CDR3 runs 16 residues. CDR1 and CDR2 (germline): DFQATT, SNEGSKA (reference sequence). The junction had 16 bases not matched to a gene; V was cut back by 5 bases and J by 4 bases. CDR3: CSARVSSNGQVYGYTF. For the CDR3, the DNA is TGCAGTGCTCGCGTATCCAGCAATGGACAGGTCTATGGCTACACCTTC.

The chain links TRBV19 to TRBJ2-3, with 13 bases matching TRBD2. Germline loops: CDR1 LNHDA, CDR2 SQIVND (reference sequence). Germline trimming cut 7 bases from V and 4 bases from J; bases unmatched to any gene: 8. The CDR3 is 16 amino acids. CDR3 sequence reads: CASKGTSGVVADTQYF. The CDR3, as DNA: TGTGCCAGTAAAGGGACTAGCGGGGTGGTCGCAGATACGCAGTATTTT.

This clone rates as medium-sized (0.01 to 0.1%). The chain recombines TRBV2 with TRBJ2-1; D is unresolved. Looked up from germline, CDR1 is SNHLY and CDR2 is FYNNEI. Trimming left V 6 bases short and J 8 bases short, with 17 bases between. The CDR3 length is 14 residues. This CDR3 is CASSIVTPVDEQFF. The CDR3 region has the DNA TGTGCCAGCAGCATAGTGACCCCCGTCGATGAGCAGTTCTTC.

V gene TRBV9 combines with J gene TRBJ2-3, with 8 bases that match TRBD2. Germline CDR1 reads SGDLS; CDR2 reads YYNGEE. This CDR3 is built from 17 residues. V shed 0 bases, J shed 2 bases, and the junction held 8 bases outside the gene matches. CDR3 in DNA: TGTGCCAGCAGCGTAGAGGGTAGCGGGATTATCACAGATACGCAGTATTTT. This translates into CASSVEGSGIITDTQYF. The full variable domain, with the rest looked up from reference TRBV9 and TRBJ2-3, is DSGVTQTPKHLITATGQRVTLRCSPRSGDLSVYWYQQSLDQGLQFLIQYYNGEERAKGNILERFSAQQFPDLHSELNLSSLELGDSALYFCASSVEGSGIITDTQYFGPGTRLTVL.

This chain links TRBV30 with TRBJ1-4; 7 bases are a match to TRBD1. CDR3 length: 13 amino acids. Germline loops: CDR1 GTSNPN, CDR2 SVGIG (reference sequence). V lost 5 bases and J lost 8; bases outside the gene matches: 8. The CDR3 DNA follows: TGTGCCTGGGACAGGGAAAGGGGGGAAAAACTGTTTTTT. Encoded protein: CAWDRERGEKLFF.

This clone was detected many times. The chain uses TRBV5-1 and TRBJ2-3; D ambiguous. From germline, CDR1 is SGHRS and CDR2 YFSETQ. Trimming removed 0 bases from V and 2 bases from J, with 7 bases in between. The CDR3 has 14 residues. The CDR3 region is CASSLGQITDTQYF. CDR3 nucleotides: TGCGCCAGCAGCTTGGGTCAAATCACAGATACGCAGTATTTT.

By frequency in the sample, this clone is medium-sized (0.01 to 0.1%). The CDR3 region has the DNA TGTGCCAGCAGTTTTCAGACTAACTATGGCTACACCTTC. Its translation: CASSFQTNYGYTF. The V and J genes are TRBV6-2 or TRBV6-3 and TRBJ1-2; no firm D call. Germline-derived CDR1 and CDR2 are MNHEY and SVGEGT. The CDR3 sequence is 13 residues long. V lost 4 bases, J lost 0 bases, and 6 bases lay in between.

Of note for this clone: At one boundary the junction diverges from the germline segment, which might be a read error. The V gene is TRBV15, the J gene TRBJ1-3; perhaps TRBD1 as D (6 bases). This CDR3 spans 15 amino acids. CDR1 and CDR2 (germline): LNHNV, YYDKDF (reference sequence). The CDR3 sequence is CATSRYDRPGNTMYF. The CDR3 DNA reads as TGTGCCACCAGCAGATATGACAGGCCGGGAAACACCATGTATTTT.

This clone was seen many times. The J gene is TRBJ1-1, the V gene TRBV9; D remains ambiguous. Germline-derived CDR1 and CDR2 are SGDLS and YYNGEE. This CDR3 spans 12 amino acids. Trimming shortened V by 4 bases and J by 1 base, and 5 bases separated the two germline ends. CDR3 in amino acids: CASSQWNTEAFF. CDR3 DNA: TGTGCCAGCAGCCAGTGGAACACTGAAGCTTTCTTT.

Within the sample, this clone is medium-sized. The CDR3: CASSYSPGENEQFF. Written as DNA, the CDR3 is TGTGCCAGCAGTTACTCACCAGGGGAAAATGAGCAGTTCTTC. The V gene is TRBV6-5, the J gene TRBJ2-1; weak D call: TRBD1 (6 bases). CDR3 length equals 14 residues. V lost 0 bases, J lost 7 bases, and 10 bases lay in between. Germline V gives CDR1 MNHEY, CDR2 SVGAGI.

This clone has a count of ten or more. The J gene is TRBJ2-5, the V gene TRBV3-1; D might be TRBD1 (6 bases). V gave up 3 bases and J gave up 0 bases, with 8 bases separating them. The CDR3 extends over 14 amino acids. Germline V gene lookup returns CDR1 LGHDT and CDR2 YNNKEL (reference sequence). The DNA of the CDR3 is TGTGCCAGCAGCCACCGGACAGACCAAGAGACCCAGTACTTC. This translates into CASSHRTDQETQYF.

This clone has at least ten counts. The chain carries TRBV7-6 and TRBJ1-6; tentative D call: TRBD1 (5 bases). Trimming took off 2 bases at V and 9 bases at J, with 11 bases between the two ends. The germline gives CDR1 SGHVS, CDR2 FNYEAQ. The CDR3 has 14 residues. The DNA of the CDR3 is TGTGCCAGCAGCTTAAGGGGAGGTTCTTCACCCCTCCACTTT. It encodes CASSLRGGSSPLHF.

The V and J genes are TRBV6-2 or TRBV6-3 and TRBJ2-2; the D is unclear. V was trimmed by 0 bases and J by 4 bases, leaving 12 bases between them. The germline V gene encodes CDR1 MNHEY and CDR2 SVGEGT. This CDR3 contains 16 residues. The CDR3 nucleotides read TGTGCCAGCAGTTACTCGACTGAGGAGAGCACCGGGGAGCTGTTTTTT. Translating gives CASSYSTEESTGELFF.

This clone rates as medium-sized (0.01 to 0.1%). The gene calls are TRBV20-1 and TRBJ2-7; perhaps TRBD2 as D (6 bases). The germline V gene encodes CDR1 DFQATT and CDR2 SNEGSKA (reference sequence). Trimming stripped 4 bases from V and 2 bases from J, with 9 bases between. This CDR3 has 12 residues. CDR3 sequence (DNA): TGCAGTGCTACTAGCGCAACCTACGAGCAGTACTTC. Protein: CSATSATYEQYF.

This clone was picked up many times. V gene TRBV5-6 combines with J gene TRBJ2-7; 8 bases are a match to TRBD1. Per germline, CDR1 SGHDT and CDR2 YYEEEE. The CDR3 covers 13 residues. The V segment lost 6 bases and the J segment 5 bases; nucleotides outside the gene matches: 7. The CDR3 DNA sequence: TGTGCCAGCACCTGGACAGGGTTCGACGAGCAGTACTTC. Amino acids: CASTWTGFDEQYF.

The gene calls are TRBV20-1 and TRBJ1-5; 10 nucleotides line up with TRBD1. The germline V gene has CDR1 DFQATT and CDR2 SNEGSKA (reference sequence). V dropped 7 bases and J dropped 5; count of bases not matched to a gene: 2. The CDR3 is made up of 12 amino acids. The CDR3 coding sequence is TGCAGTGGGACAGGGGGTGATCAGCCCCAGCATTTT. Amino acids: CSGTGGDQPQHF.

The gene calls are TRBV20-1 and TRBJ2-2; TRBD2 aligns across 10 bases. Unmatched junction bases numbered 8, after V lost 5 bases and J lost 2 bases. This CDR3 comprises 16 residues. CDR1 and CDR2 from the germline V gene are DFQATT and SNEGSKA (reference sequence). The CDR3 spells CSAALAGDDNTGELFF. CDR3 sequence (DNA): TGCAGTGCTGCCCTAGCGGGAGACGATAACACCGGGGAGCTGTTTTTT.

This clone has ten or more counts. V usage is TRBV9 and J usage is TRBJ2-1; D assignment may be TRBD1 or TRBD2 (5 bases each). V was cut by 3 bases and J by 0 bases, with 25 bases left in between. This CDR3 has 20 amino acids. CDR1 and CDR2 (germline): SGDLS, YYNGEE. The CDR3 DNA reads TGTGCCAGCAGCGGTAGTCCCGACTCGGGACCAACGAGCTCCTACAATGAGCAGTTCTTC. Amino acid sequence: CASSGSPDSGPTSSYNEQFF. Looking up the rest from reference TRBV9 and TRBJ2-1 gives the full variable domain: DSGVTQTPKHLITATGQRVTLRCSPRSGDLSVYWYQQSLDQGLQFLIQYYNGEERAKGNILERFSAQQFPDLHSELNLSSLELGDSALYFCASSGSPDSGPTSSYNEQFFGPGTRLTVL.